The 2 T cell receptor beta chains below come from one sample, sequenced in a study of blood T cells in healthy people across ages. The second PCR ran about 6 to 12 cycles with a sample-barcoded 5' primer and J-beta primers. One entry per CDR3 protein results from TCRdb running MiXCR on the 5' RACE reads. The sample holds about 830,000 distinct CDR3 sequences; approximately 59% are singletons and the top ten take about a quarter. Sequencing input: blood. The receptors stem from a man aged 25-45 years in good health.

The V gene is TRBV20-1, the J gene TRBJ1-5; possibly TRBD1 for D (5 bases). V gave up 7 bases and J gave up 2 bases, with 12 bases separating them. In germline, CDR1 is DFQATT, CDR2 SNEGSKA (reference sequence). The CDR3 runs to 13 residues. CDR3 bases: TGCAGTGTGGCGGGGGTCGGCAATCAGCCCCAGCATTTT. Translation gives CSVAGVGNQPQHF.

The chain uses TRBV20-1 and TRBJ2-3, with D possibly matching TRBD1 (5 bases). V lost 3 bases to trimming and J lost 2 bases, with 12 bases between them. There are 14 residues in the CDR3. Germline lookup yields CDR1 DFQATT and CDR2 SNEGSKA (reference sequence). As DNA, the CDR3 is TGCAGTGCTAGTAAGGGGAAAATCACAGATACGCAGTATTTT. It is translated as CSASKGKITDTQYF.